This T cell receptor beta chain derives from a study of blood T cell repertoires in COVID-19. Background on the study: The origin of the acute and convalescent COVID-19 samples was the United States, Italy and Spain. T cells, B-cell-depleted T cells, or PBMCs supplied cDNA or gDNA.

The CDR3 has 15 amino acids. The germline CDR1 and CDR2 sequences are SGDLS and YYNGEE. V gave up 0 bases and J gave up 4 bases, with 13 bases separating them. As processed by the authors: Nucleated cell counts were estimated from reference gene primer amplification. The repertoire was sequenced with immunoSEQ multiplex PCR; TCRdb's copy has only in-frame clones and lacks some. V, J and clone size were drawn from that table, and D and trimming were deduced from the DNA. The sample lists around 120,000 clones; 85% to 90% were seen once. The Seattle patients, enrolled during active infection, were followed longitudinally.

This TCR was sampled from a woman between 55 and 75 years old with COVID-19, enrolled during active disease. The genes are TRBV9 and TRBJ1-2, with D possibly being TRBD1 (5 bases). Sequencing was done on a sample of peripheral blood. DNA of the CDR3: TGTGCCAGCAGCGTAGGGGGACTAGGACTCTATGGCTACACCTTC. Translated: CASSVGGLGLYGYTF. Supplemented by reference TRBV9 and TRBJ1-2, the full variable domain reads DSGVTQTPKHLITATGQRVTLRCSPRSGDLSVYWYQQSLDQGLQFLIQYYNGEERAKGNILERFSAQQFPDLHSELNLSSLELGDSALYFCASSVGGLGLYGYTFGSGTRLTVV.